A single T cell receptor beta chain is shown here with its context. Its antigen is not identified. Sequence at one end of the junction differs from germline and may be a read error. Via CD45RO/CCR7/CD25/CD127/CD95/CD27, cells of the CD4+ naive, central memory, regulatory and stem cell-like memory subsets were sorted. These data come from a study of beta chain features in type 1 diabetes. Study-level results: Any PCR bias toward short templates would affect both groups alike. Type 1 diabetes patients had TCRB CDR3s that were shorter (moderately but significantly so) in all four CD4+ subsets. The similarity of naive, central memory and Treg TCRB repertoires appeared greater among patients than among healthy donors.

Isolated RNA was reverse transcribed in full, so expressed TCRB transcripts were sequenced. It was found that naive, central memory and regulatory T cell samples averaged around 3.8 million reads. Produced via immunoSEQ multiplex PCR; TCRdb's table is partial and in-frame only. The table records approximately 170,000 clones, 6.5% to 8.5% of them present only once. Germline V gives CDR1 SNHLY, CDR2 FYNNEI. The CDR3 totals 13 residues. This sequence joins TRBV2 and TRBJ1-2, with D hard to call. The material sequenced was central memory CD4+ T cells from blood. The sequence was obtained from a man aged 18 to 30 with type 1 diabetes. The CDR3 here is CASTQGIEGGSHF. The CDR3 DNA reads TGTGCCAGCACCCAAGGGATAGAGGGCGGGTCCCACTTC.